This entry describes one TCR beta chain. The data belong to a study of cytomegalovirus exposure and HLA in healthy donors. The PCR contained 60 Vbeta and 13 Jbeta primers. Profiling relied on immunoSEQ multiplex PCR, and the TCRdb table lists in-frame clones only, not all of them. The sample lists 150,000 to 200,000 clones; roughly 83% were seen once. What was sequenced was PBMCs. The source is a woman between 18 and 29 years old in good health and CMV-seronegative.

The CDR3 protein is CASSSGTGGQPQHF. The DNA of the CDR3 is TGTGCCAGCAGTAGCGGGACGGGGGGGCAGCCCCAGCATTTT. This chain joins TRBV27 and TRBJ1-5, with D maybe TRBD1 (5 bases). Germline CDR1 is MNHEY and CDR2 is SMNVEV (reference sequence). CDR3 length: 14 residues. V gave up 5 bases and J gave up 7 bases, with 15 bases separating them.